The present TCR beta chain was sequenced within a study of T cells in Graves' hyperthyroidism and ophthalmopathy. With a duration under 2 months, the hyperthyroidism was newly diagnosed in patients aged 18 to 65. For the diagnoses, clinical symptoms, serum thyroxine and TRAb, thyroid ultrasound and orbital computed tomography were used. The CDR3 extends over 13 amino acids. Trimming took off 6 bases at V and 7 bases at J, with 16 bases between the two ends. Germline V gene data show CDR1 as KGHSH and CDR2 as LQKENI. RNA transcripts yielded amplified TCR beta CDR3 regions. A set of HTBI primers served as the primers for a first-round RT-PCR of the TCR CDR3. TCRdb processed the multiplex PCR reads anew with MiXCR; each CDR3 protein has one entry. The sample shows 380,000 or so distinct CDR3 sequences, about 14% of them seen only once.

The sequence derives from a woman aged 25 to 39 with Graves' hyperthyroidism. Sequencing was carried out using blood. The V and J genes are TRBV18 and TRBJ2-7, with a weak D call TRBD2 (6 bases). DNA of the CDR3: TGTGCCAGCTCGTGGGGCGGGATGGGTGAGCAGTACTTC. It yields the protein CASSWGGMGEQYF.